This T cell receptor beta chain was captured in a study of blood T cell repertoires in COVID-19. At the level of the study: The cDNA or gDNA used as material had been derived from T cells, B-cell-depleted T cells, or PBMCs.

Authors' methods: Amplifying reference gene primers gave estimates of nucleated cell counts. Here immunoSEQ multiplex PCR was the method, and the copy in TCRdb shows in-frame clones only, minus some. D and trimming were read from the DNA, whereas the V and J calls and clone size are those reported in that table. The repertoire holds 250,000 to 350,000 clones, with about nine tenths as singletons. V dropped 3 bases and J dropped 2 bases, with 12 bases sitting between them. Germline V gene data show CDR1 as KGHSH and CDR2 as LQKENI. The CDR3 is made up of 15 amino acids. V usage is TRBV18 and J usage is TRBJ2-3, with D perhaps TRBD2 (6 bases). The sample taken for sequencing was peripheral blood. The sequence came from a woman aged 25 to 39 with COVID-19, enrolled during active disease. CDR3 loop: CASSPTAGNTDTQYF. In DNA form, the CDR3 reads TGTGCCAGCTCACCGACAGCGGGCAACACAGATACGCAGTATTTT.